This T cell receptor (beta chain) was sequenced for a study of blood T cells in healthy people across ages. Isolation recovered at least 7 million PBMCs from every sample. Study-level points and caveats: Donors of long life had a larger count of naive CD4+ cells and greater diversity than aged donors. Estimated diversity across one million T cells was deemed an underestimate.

It was with a sample-barcoded 5' primer and a J-beta primer mix that a second PCR of about 7 to 12 cycles was run. CDR3-containing paired-end reads numbered at least 2.5 million in each sample. One entry per CDR3 protein results from TCRdb running MiXCR on the 5' RACE reads. The sample carries more than 550,000 distinct CDR3 sequences, approximately 21% recorded once. Comments on this clonotype: The target antigen is unknown.

The CDR3 totals 13 residues. V lost 6 bases, J lost 4 bases, and 10 bases lay in between. Germline V gives CDR1 MNHEY, CDR2 SMNVEV (reference sequence). Sequenced sample: blood. J is TRBJ2-1 and V is TRBV27, with D possibly TRBD1 on 5 matching bases. This receptor was taken from a man between 65 and 85 years old in good health. CDR3 bases: TGTGCCAGCAGCCAGACAGAGTACAATGAGCAGTTCTTC. Encoded protein: CASSQTEYNEQFF.